The 11 T cell receptor beta chains reported below all come from one sample, sequenced in a study of technical replicates of blood from a handful of donors. The data were produced by immunoSEQ multiplex PCR, yet TCRdb's version contains in-frame clones alone and is incomplete. The table records some 79,000 clones, around 94% of them present only once. Sample: T cells isolated from PBMCs. Source of these receptors: a human donor in good health.

This clone occurred once. The gene calls are TRBV6-5 and TRBJ2-7; weak D call: TRBD1 (5 bases). The length of the CDR3 is 14 residues. The germline V and J ends were trimmed by 4 bases and 6 bases, with 16 bases remaining between them. Germline CDR1 is MNHEY and CDR2 is SVGAGI. The CDR3 sequence is CASSSTRASAEQYF. The CDR3 DNA is TGTGCCAGCAGTTCCACCAGGGCAAGCGCCGAGCAGTACTTC.

This clone showed up just once. The chain is built from TRBV28 and TRBJ2-7; D remains unclear. CDR3 size: 15 residues. Per germline, CDR1 MDHEN and CDR2 SYDVKM. The V end lost 3 bases, the J end lost 1 base, and 13 bases lay between the germline ends. This CDR3 reads CASSLDSSGSYEQYF. DNA for the CDR3: TGTGCCAGCAGTTTGGATAGCTCGGGTTCCTACGAGCAGTACTTC.

J is TRBJ2-7 and V is TRBV27; TRBD2 matches 7 bases. The CDR3 spans 15 residues. Germline V gene sequence: CDR1 MNHEY, CDR2 SMNVEV (reference sequence). V gave up 3 bases and J gave up 5 bases; unmatched junction bases: 10. The CDR3 protein is CASSFVSRDYNEQYF. CDR3 nucleotides: TGTGCCAGCAGTTTTGTCTCGCGGGACTACAACGAGCAGTACTTC.

This chain links TRBV28 with TRBJ1-1, with a tentative D call TRBD1 (5 bases). V lost 1 base and J lost 0, with 6 bases in between. In germline, CDR1 is MDHEN, CDR2 SYDVKM. The CDR3 has 14 residues. The CDR3 sequence is CASSLLGLNTEAFF. CDR3 DNA: TGTGCCAGCAGTTTATTGGGGCTGAACACTGAAGCTTTCTTT.

This clone has just one count. The genes are TRBV11-2 and TRBJ1-3; no firm D call. The V gene's germline CDR1 is SGHAT and CDR2 FQNNGV. CDR3 size: 14 residues. V was trimmed by 1 base and J by 3 bases, leaving 7 bases between them. The CDR3 loop reads CASSLAGGGNTIYF. Here the CDR3 DNA reads TGTGCCAGCAGCTTAGCGGGAGGTGGAAACACCATATATTTT.

V and J are TRBV28 and TRBJ1-4; D is perhaps TRBD1 (6 bases). V was shortened by 5 bases and J by 5 bases, with 12 bases between the two germline ends. Germline loops: CDR1 MDHEN, CDR2 SYDVKM. CDR3 size: 14 residues. The CDR3 nucleotides read TGTGCCAGCAGTCCTAACAGGGAAAATGAAAAACTGTTTTTT. Its protein product is CASSPNRENEKLFF.

The chain has TRBV10-2 and TRBJ2-5; tentatively, D is TRBD2 (5 bases). CDR3 length equals 13 residues. V gave up 7 bases and J gave up 2 bases, with 11 bases separating them. Germline CDR1 WSHSY, CDR2 SAAADI. CDR3 sequence (DNA): TGCGCCAGCAACCGGGAATCACAAGAGACCCAGTACTTC. It translates to CASNRESQETQYF.

J is TRBJ2-7 and V is TRBV6-1; weak D call: TRBD2 (5 bases). The CDR3 runs 15 residues. V was shortened by 6 bases and J by 3 bases, with 18 bases between the two germline ends. Germline values: CDR1 MNHNS, CDR2 SASEGT. The CDR3 here is CASRGPGITGYEQYF. The CDR3 bases are TGTGCCAGCAGGGGCCCGGGGATAACCGGCTACGAGCAGTACTTC.

The chain combines TRBV6-1 with TRBJ2-7, with a possible D match to TRBD2 (6 bases). V shed 3 bases and J shed 0 bases, with 12 bases lying between them. Looked up from germline, CDR1 is MNHNS and CDR2 is SASEGT. This CDR3 comprises 15 residues. The CDR3 is CASSDGGTYSYEQYF. The CDR3 nucleotides read TGTGCCAGCAGTGATGGCGGGACCTACTCCTACGAGCAGTACTTC.

The chain combines TRBV19 with TRBJ1-5, with 7 bases aligning to TRBD1. The CDR3 runs 14 residues. Germline V gene lookup returns CDR1 LNHDA and CDR2 SQIVND (reference sequence). Losses at the gene ends were 7 bases for V and 6 bases for J; bases not matched to a gene: 9. The CDR3 region has the DNA TGTGCCAGTACTCTCACAGGGGCGAGTCAGCCCCAGCATTTT. Translated: CASTLTGASQPQHF.

The chain links TRBV18 to TRBJ2-3; TRBD2 aligns across 8 bases. J lost 1 base, V lost 3 bases, and 9 bases had no gene match. The V gene's germline CDR1 is KGHSH and CDR2 LQKENI. The CDR3 has 17 residues. Written as DNA, the CDR3 is TGTGCCAGCTCACCGGGGTTGGCGGGGGGCCGCACAGATACGCAGTATTTT. Protein: CASSPGLAGGRTDTQYF.